The T cell receptor beta chain under discussion was sequenced for a study of T cell responses to AZD1222 COVID-19 vaccine. Notes on the study in general: No repertoire was sampled before or during the peak T cell response, only after it. The study found vaccine-associated CD4 TCRs spanning spike, dominant at 160-218 and 743-854. Donors were mostly white British, more females; clonal diversity possibly underestimated.

Regarding this clone: What it binds is not known.

The assay was immunoSEQ multiplex PCR, and TCRdb's table has in-frame clones only and misses some. The sample lists roughly 100,000 clones, about nine tenths seen once, with over 4.5% in the top ten. CDR1 and CDR2 from the germline V gene are KGHSH and LQKENI. Unmatched junction bases numbered 15, after V lost 3 bases and J lost 8 bases. The CDR3 length is 17 residues. This clonotype was sampled from an adult in good health. This sample comprised peripheral blood, obtained on day 0 of AZD1222 vaccination. The rearrangement joins TRBV18 to TRBJ1-2, with 10 bases identical to TRBD1. This chain's CDR3 is CASSPGTGDYLLVGYTF. CDR3 bases: TGTGCCAGCTCACCGGGGACAGGGGATTACCTACTAGTCGGCTACACCTTC.